Detailed here is one TCR beta chain. The table lists this clone with a few counts. The antigen it recognizes is unknown. One base away there is no much larger clone; base qualities are not given. The record originates from a study of blood T cell repertoires in COVID-19 (dated by TCRdb to 2020 to 2021). Notes on the research overall: The collaborator samples originated in the United States, Italy and Spain and spanned the acute and convalescent phases of COVID-19. The samples were drawn from two sources: the first 160 participants of the ongoing ImmuneRACE study, and over 950 subjects contributed by 6 global collaborators. The repertoires were released in a freely available public database meant as a resource for research on the immune response to SARS-CoV-2. Deeply sampled blood TCRbeta repertoires from subjects exposed to, actively infected with, or recovered from COVID-19 were included in the dataset. Nearly every sample came with metadata listing a de-identified subject ID, COVID-19 status, age in years and sex. The material from the prospective study consisted of cDNA or gDNA derived from T cells, B-cell-depleted T cells, or PBMCs. Where HLA class I and class II types were available, the types were taken from metadata supplied by the sample provider, not from assay-based typing. Findings and caveats that apply to the study as a whole: The amount of clinical and demographic metadata varied by source and participant and was provided uncurated.

V sheds 3 bases and J sheds 0 bases, leaving 11 bases between their ends. Taken from cysteine to phenylalanine, the CDR3 has 15 residues. Only the CDR3 DNA is retained, 45 bases long and in frame from the first base. CDR1 and CDR2 are read off the germline V gene (reference sequence) as LNHDA and SQIVND. TCRbeta CDR3 regions were amplified from genomic DNA using the immunoSEQ Assay, a bias-controlled multiplex PCR. The original pipeline was this. Nucleated cell counts per sample were estimated from amplification of reference gene primers within the assay. To quantify the absolute abundance of each unique TCRbeta CDR3 rearrangement, sequence reads were collapsed and filtered. For each sample, productive Simpson clonality was calculated as the square root of Simpson's diversity index over productive rearrangements. The clones in this table, taken by TCRdb from immuneACCESS, are in-frame only. Not every clone is retained; where verified, under half of the shortfall comes from an unresolved V gene, and the cause of the rest is unknown. V and J calls and clone size are as listed in that table; D and trimming were resolved from the DNA. For this sample there are roughly 100,000 clones; over 75% appear just once. About 30% of the sample goes to the ten largest clones.

Collaborating institutions collected whole blood in K2EDTA tubes following their own protocols. For TCRbeta analysis, collaborators shipped samples in one of three forms: frozen whole blood, isolated PBMCs, or DNA extracted from either of those sample types. The sequenced sample consisted of peripheral blood. In this chain, TRBV19 is recombined with TRBJ1-2; the D region possibly corresponds to TRBD1 (5 bases align). The receptor's source is a woman at least 80 years old with acute or convalescent COVID-19. The DNA sequence follows: TGTGCCAGTAGTATGTACCGGGGGACTAACTATGGCTACACCTTC. It translates to CASSMYRGTNYGYTF.